Listed here is a single T cell receptor (beta chain). Its antigen is unidentified. Per the germline V gene, CDR1 is MNHEY and CDR2 is SVGAGI. V lost 1 base and J lost 3, with 4 bases in between. This CDR3 region has 12 residues. This entry belongs to a study of T-cell reconstitution after alpha-beta-depleted transplantation in children. General study results and limits: The main origin of T-cell counts and diversity one year after transplant was newly produced T cells.

Preparation of the TCRbeta library involved a method that used unique molecular identifiers. From the PCR reads, TCRdb called clonotypes with MiXCR, one entry per CDR3 protein. Counted here are around 300,000 distinct CDR3 sequences, 23% occurring once; the ten biggest clones make up 9.5% to 13%. The sequence derives from a male patient under 18 who had a stem cell transplant for acute lymphoblastic leukemia, so the T cells may come from the graft donor. This chain joins TRBV6-5 and TRBJ2-7; no clear D. Material: PBMCs, mostly from graft donor cells, obtained 180 days after TCRalphabeta/CD19-depleted stem cell transplant. The CDR3 protein is CASSYYGYEQYF. The CDR3, as DNA: TGTGCCAGCAGTTACTACGGCTACGAGCAGTACTTC.